The source of this T cell receptor beta chain is a study of blood T cell repertoires in COVID-19. Study-level background: The United States, Italy and Spain provided the acute and convalescent COVID-19 samples. The cDNA or gDNA used as material had been derived from T cells, B-cell-depleted T cells, or PBMCs.

How the authors handled the data: The authors estimated nucleated cell counts from reference gene primer amplification. Some clones are missing from TCRdb's copy, which holds only in-frame ones; the method was immunoSEQ multiplex PCR. D and trimming come from the DNA, and the V and J calls and clone size come from that table. The data hold approximately 250,000 clones, with about 84% observed a single time. Those enrolled in Seattle joined during active infection and were followed longitudinally afterward. V gave up 4 bases and J gave up 5 bases; unmatched junction bases: 10. Germline lookup yields CDR1 SQVTM and CDR2 ANQGSEA. The CDR3 extends over 15 amino acids.

The gene calls are TRBV29-1 and TRBJ1-4, with 7 bases aligning to TRBD1. Material for sequencing was peripheral blood. The TCR was taken from an elderly woman with COVID-19, enrolled during active disease. This chain's CDR3 is CSVAGGTQRNEKLFF. CDR3 DNA sequence: TGCAGCGTTGCAGGGGGGACCCAGAGAAATGAAAAACTGTTTTTT.